This T cell receptor (beta chain) was found in a study of cytomegalovirus exposure and HLA in healthy donors. The primer mix had 60 Vbeta and 13 Jbeta primers. Assay: immunoSEQ multiplex PCR; the TCRdb copy retains only in-frame clones and omits some. The data contain a few hundred thousand clones, 65% to 75% of them singletons. This CDR3 has 14 residues. The germline V gene encodes CDR1 LNHDA and CDR2 SQIVND (reference sequence). V lost 7 bases to trimming and J lost 8 bases, with 17 bases between them. This clone has only a few counts. Antigen: not known. The study, taken as a whole, reports: It was confirmed in vitro that a few of the CMV-associated chains were specific for CMV antigens. Some V segments, TRBV6-2 and TRBV6-3 among them, were indistinguishable and were therefore excluded. Cytomegalovirus status, reportedly, was diagnosed with high specificity and sensitivity by the classifier. Overall, about 160 TCR beta chains were annotated as cytomegalovirus-associated.

This chain connects TRBV19 to TRBJ1-4; D gene unclear. The TCR comes from a woman in her thirties in good health and CMV-seronegative. Input material: PBMCs. In DNA, the CDR3 is TGTGCCAGTAAGGAGTCGTCGGGTGTCGAAAAACTGTTTTTT. Translated, it gives CASKESSGVEKLFF.